What follows is one TCR beta chain and its context. As yet, its antigen is unknown. The CDR3 runs 13 residues. From germline, CDR1 is SEHNR and CDR2 FQNEAQ (reference sequence). The V end lost 5 bases, the J end lost 1 base, and 9 bases lay between the germline ends. The sample is drawn from a study of T cell responses to AZD1222 COVID-19 vaccine. The data were produced by immunoSEQ multiplex PCR, yet TCRdb's version contains in-frame clones alone and is incomplete. Among roughly 200,000 clones, around 94% were seen once, and the ten largest hold over 1.5%. General study results and limits: Mostly white British, mostly female donors; authors suggested clonal diversity may be underestimated.

The sample here was peripheral blood, taken 28 days after the second dose of the MenACWY control vaccine. The sequence was collected from an adult who received the MenACWY meningococcal vaccine as a control. V gene TRBV7-9 combines with J gene TRBJ2-7, with D hard to call. CDR3 in amino acids: CASSPVGSYEQYF. The CDR3 nucleotides read TGTGCCAGCAGCCCCGTGGGTTCCTACGAGCAGTACTTC.